Below, 26 T cell receptor beta chains from the same sample are listed, as sequenced in a study of Ad26.COV2.S vaccination and SARS-CoV-2 variants. The treatment was: 19 received Ad26.COV2.S at low or high dose, single or two shots; several received placebo; per-sample allocation not given. Sampling occurred on day 63 after the first vaccine or placebo injection. Here immunoSEQ multiplex PCR was the method, and the copy in TCRdb shows in-frame clones only, minus some. The data hold about 680,000 clones, with roughly nine tenths observed a single time. The material was peripheral blood, obtained in a trial of Ad26.COV2.S vaccine versus placebo. The receptors were gathered from a person between 18 and 65 years old who received the Ad26.COV2.S COVID-19 vaccine or a placebo.

The chain is built from TRBV11-2 and TRBJ2-5, with D perhaps matching TRBD2 (5 bases). CDR1 and CDR2 from the germline V gene are SGHAT and FQNNGV. The CDR3 covers 13 residues. V was pared by 3 bases and J by 5 bases, with 10 bases between. The CDR3 sequence: CASSFYGGETQYF. CDR3 nucleotide sequence: TGTGCCAGCAGCTTTTATGGAGGCGAGACCCAGTACTTC.

This clone turned up a few times. The rearrangement uses TRBV6-5 and TRBJ1-6, with TRBD1 as a possible D gene (6 bases). Germline V lookup: CDR1 MNHEY, CDR2 SVGAGI. Trimming pared 6 bases from V and 9 bases from J, leaving 15 bases between. The length of the CDR3 is 14 residues. CDR3 nucleotides: TGTGCCAGCAGGGGGACGGTCAGGGGTTCACCCCTCCACTTT. Translated, it gives CASRGTVRGSPLHF.

This chain connects TRBV6-6 to TRBJ2-3; 13 bases are a match to TRBD2. The V gene end was trimmed by 5 bases and the J gene end by 6 bases; junction bases not matched to a gene: 8. This CDR3 region has 16 residues. CDR1 MNHNY and CDR2 SVGAGI come from the germline V gene (reference sequence). CDR3 loop: CASSRPWTSGSDTQYF. The CDR3 nucleotides are TGTGCCAGCAGTCGACCTTGGACTAGCGGGAGTGATACGCAGTATTTT.

This sequence joins TRBV24-1 and TRBJ2-1, with 7 bases aligning to TRBD2. CDR3 length equals 16 residues. Germline V gene lookup returns CDR1 KGHDR and CDR2 SFDVKD. After removal of 1 base from V and 0 bases from J, the junction contained 2 bases not matched to a gene. The CDR3 is CATSDLTGGSYNEQFF. The CDR3 coding sequence is TGTGCCACCAGTGATTTAACGGGAGGCTCCTACAATGAGCAGTTCTTC.

The chain couples TRBV6-2 or TRBV6-3 to TRBJ2-7, with 14 bases fitting TRBD2. Germline-derived CDR1 and CDR2 are MNHEY and SVGEGT. The CDR3 has 17 amino acids. The ends lost 2 bases at V and 5 bases at J; junction bases unmatched: 8. CDR3 in amino acids: CASSYVRRLAGGNEQYF. CDR3 coding DNA: TGTGCCAGCAGTTACGTAAGAAGACTAGCGGGGGGGAACGAGCAGTACTTC.

This chain uses TRBV7-9 with TRBJ2-1; D perhaps matches TRBD1 (5 bases). The germline V gene has CDR1 SEHNR and CDR2 FQNEAQ (reference sequence). The CDR3 is 17 amino acids. Trimming took off 0 bases at V and 7 bases at J, with 19 bases between the two ends. This CDR3 is CASSLARQGSFTNEQFF. CDR3 nucleotides: TGTGCCAGCAGCTTAGCGCGTCAGGGATCCTTTACAAATGAGCAGTTCTTC.

This sequence joins TRBV3-1 (or the pseudogene TRBV3-2) and TRBJ2-3, with 7 positions matching TRBD2. Looked up from germline, CDR1 is LGHDT and CDR2 is YNNKEL (reference sequence). Trimming removed 5 bases from V and 8 bases from J; junction bases left unmatched: 16. The CDR3 runs to 16 residues. CDR3: CASSSRVTAGMATQYF. The CDR3 DNA follows: TGTGCCAGCAGCTCGCGGGTTACAGCGGGGATGGCTACGCAGTATTTT.

V gene TRBV2 combines with J gene TRBJ2-5; tentative D call: TRBD2 (6 bases). CDR1 and CDR2 from the germline V gene are SNHLY and FYNNEI. Deletions cut 0 bases from V and 2 bases from J, with 13 bases between. The CDR3 totals 16 residues. DNA of the CDR3: TGTGCCAGCAGTGAAGCCATGGGACTCTTACAAGAGACCCAGTACTTC. It specifies CASSEAMGLLQETQYF.

The CDR3 protein is CASTSPGREPYNEQFF. The CDR3 bases are TGTGCCAGCACCTCCCCTGGGCGGGAGCCCTACAATGAGCAGTTCTTC. V and J are TRBV7-2 and TRBJ2-1, with TRBD2 matching over 7 bases. CDR1 is SGHTA, CDR2 FQGNSA, per germline. CDR3 length equals 16 residues. J lost 2 bases, V lost 7 bases, and 11 bases had no gene match.

This clone was seen repeatedly, ten times or more. This rearrangement joins TRBV20-1 to TRBJ1-5; maybe TRBD1 (6 bases). Germline CDR1 is DFQATT and CDR2 is SNEGSKA (reference sequence). CDR3 length: 15 residues. Trimming removed 3 bases from V and 2 bases from J, with 14 bases in between. CDR3 sequence: CSASTGMGGNQPQHF. The DNA for the CDR3 is TGCAGTGCTAGTACAGGGATGGGGGGCAATCAGCCCCAGCATTTT.

The CDR3 bases are TGTGCCTGGAGTGTAAGGGACGGTGATTCCCTGTTTTTT. Protein product: CAWSVRDGDSLFF. The V gene is TRBV30, the J gene TRBJ1-4, with a possible D match to TRBD1 (5 bases). CDR1 is GTSNPN, CDR2 SVGIG, per germline (reference sequence). Trimming stripped 0 bases from V and 14 bases from J, with 16 bases between. This CDR3 region has 13 residues. Looking up the rest from reference TRBV30 and TRBJ1-4 gives the full variable domain: SQTIHQWPATLVQPVGSPLSLECTVEGTSNPNLYWYRQAAGRGLQLLFYSVGIGQISSEVPQNLSASRPQDRQFILSSKKLLLSDSGFYLCAWSVRDGDSLFFGSGTQLSVL.

The rearrangement uses TRBV3-1 (or the pseudogene TRBV3-2) and TRBJ1-1; the D is unclear. This CDR3 spans 15 amino acids. The V end lost 1 base, the J end lost 1 base, and 10 bases lay between the germline ends. The germline V gene has CDR1 LGHDT and CDR2 YNNKEL (reference sequence). CDR3 DNA sequence: TGTGCCAGCAGCCAAGTATCTATAAGGAACACTGAAGCTTTCTTT. This gives the protein CASSQVSIRNTEAFF.

This chain joins TRBV10-3 and TRBJ1-6; perhaps TRBD1 as D (6 bases). This CDR3 is 15 amino acids long. Looked up from germline, CDR1 is ENHRY and CDR2 is SYGVKD. Trimming cost V 4 bases and J 4 bases, with 11 bases left between them. The CDR3 protein is CAISAGQPYNSPLHF. The CDR3, as DNA: TGTGCCATCAGTGCTGGACAGCCATATAATTCACCCCTCCACTTT.

The chain links TRBV9 to TRBJ1-2, with D hard to call. This CDR3 has 15 residues. The germline CDR1 and CDR2 sequences are SGDLS and YYNGEE. V was pared by 3 bases and J by 2 bases, with 14 bases between. The CDR3 reads CASSASPTPNYGYTF. DNA of the CDR3: TGTGCCAGCAGCGCGAGCCCAACACCAAACTATGGCTACACCTTC.

The genes are TRBV7-2 and TRBJ1-6; D not certain. This CDR3 is 14 amino acids long. Trimming pared 4 bases from V and 6 bases from J, leaving 10 bases between. The germline CDR1 and CDR2 sequences are SGHTA and FQGNSA. CDR3: CASSSQHSNSPLHF. The CDR3 DNA sequence: TGTGCCAGCAGCTCCCAACACAGTAATTCACCCCTCCACTTT. The entire variable domain, with the rest obtained from reference TRBV7-2 and TRBJ1-6, is as follows: GAGVSQSPSNKVTEKGKDVELRCDPISGHTALYWYRQSLGQGLEFLIYFQGNSAPDKSGLPSDRFSAERTGGSVSTLTIQRTQQEDSAVYLCASSSQHSNSPLHFGNGTRLTVT.

The chain combines TRBV7-2 with TRBJ1-2; D is uncertain. Germline V lookup: CDR1 SGHTA, CDR2 FQGNSA. This CDR3 comprises 17 residues. With 5 bases removed from V and 0 bases from J, the gap between germline ends came to 19 bases. The CDR3 sequence is CASSAFLLLGSNYGYTF. CDR3 bases: TGTGCCAGCAGCGCTTTCCTACTTTTGGGCTCTAACTATGGCTACACCTTC.

The genes are TRBV4-3 and TRBJ2-7, with D possibly TRBD2 on 7 matching bases. The V gene lost 4 bases and the J gene lost 4 bases, with 26 bases spanning the gap. This CDR3 has 18 amino acids. Germline CDR1 and CDR2: LGHNA and YSLEER. The CDR3 DNA reads as TGCGCCAGCAGCCTACCCGGGGGACGGAGGGGGAGGGAATACGAGCAGTACTTC. Its protein is CASSLPGGRRGREYEQYF.

The genes are TRBV14 and TRBJ2-6; 8 bases align to TRBD2. The V gene's germline CDR1 is SGHDN and CDR2 FVKESK. The CDR3 is made up of 17 amino acids. V trimming: 4 bases; J trimming: 0 bases; junction bases outside the gene matches: 5. In nucleotides, the CDR3 is TGTGCCAGCAGCCCACGGGGGGGCCCCTCTGGGGCCAACGTCCTGACTTTC. Translating gives CASSPRGGPSGANVLTF. Using reference TRBV14 and TRBJ2-6 for the parts outside the CDR3, the full variable domain is EAGVTQFPSHSVIEKGQTVTLRCDPISGHDNLYWYRRVMGKEIKFLLHFVKESKQDESGMPNNRFLAERTGGTYSTLKVQPAELEDSGVYFCASSPRGGPSGANVLTFGAGSRLTVL.

The count of this clone is one. The chain employs TRBV7-2 and TRBJ2-1; TRBD2 aligns across 8 bases. J lost 6 bases, V lost 1 base, and 8 bases had no gene match. The CDR3 consists of 16 residues. The germline V gene encodes CDR1 SGHTA and CDR2 FQGNSA. The CDR3 DNA reads TGTGCCAGCAGCTTAGGATTCCGGGGGGGCGTCAATGAGCAGTTCTTC. Protein product: CASSLGFRGGVNEQFF.

The J gene is TRBJ2-2, the V gene TRBV3-1 (or the pseudogene TRBV3-2); D might be TRBD2 (6 bases). V was clipped by 11 bases and J by 2 bases, with 15 bases between them. Looked up from germline, CDR1 is LGHDT and CDR2 is YNNKEL (reference sequence). CDR3 size: 14 residues. In nucleotides, the CDR3 is TGTGCCGCCGGTATGGCGGGAAACACCGGGGAGCTGTTTTTT. Residues: CAAGMAGNTGELFF.

The genes are TRBV12-3 or TRBV12-4 and TRBJ1-1; D is uncertain. This CDR3 spans 11 amino acids. The germline V and J ends were trimmed by 10 bases and 8 bases, with 14 bases remaining between them. The CDR3 is CATLFRIEAFF. CDR3 nucleotides: TGTGCCACCCTCTTTAGAATCGAAGCTTTCTTT.

CDR3 nucleotide sequence: TGTGCCAGCAGTCTCCGGGAGGGGCTTTGGGAAGAGACCCAGTACTTC. This sequence encodes CASSLREGLWEETQYF. This chain links TRBV6-2 or TRBV6-3 with TRBJ2-5; TRBD2 matches at 8 bases. Trimming took 5 bases from V and 3 from J; bases not matched to a gene: 11. The germline CDR1 and CDR2 sequences are MNHEY and SVGEGT. The CDR3 has 16 amino acids.

This chain connects TRBV3-1 (or the pseudogene TRBV3-2) to TRBJ1-6; 7 positions agree with TRBD1. Germline V lookup: CDR1 LGHDT, CDR2 YNNKEL (reference sequence). The CDR3 is 13 residues long. Trimming removed 1 base from V and 11 bases from J; junction bases left unmatched: 2. The DNA of the CDR3 is TGTGCCAGCAGCCAAGTGGACAGGCCACCCCTCCACTTT. It is translated as CASSQVDRPPLHF.

The rearrangement links TRBV27 to TRBJ1-1; D uncertain. Germline V gene lookup returns CDR1 MNHEY and CDR2 SMNVEV (reference sequence). The CDR3 consists of 13 residues. V lost 1 base and J lost 4, with 7 bases in between. The chain's CDR3 is CASSLWGSTEAFF. The CDR3 nucleotides read TGTGCCAGCAGTTTATGGGGAAGCACTGAAGCTTTCTTT.

The gene calls are TRBV6-5 and TRBJ2-7; 8 bases align to TRBD2. V trimming: 4 bases; J trimming: 4 bases; junction bases outside the gene matches: 9. Germline loops: CDR1 MNHEY, CDR2 SVGAGI. The CDR3 extends over 15 amino acids. CDR3 in amino acids: CASSLSSGNRYEQYF. The CDR3 DNA follows: TGTGCCAGCAGTTTGAGTAGCGGGAATCGGTACGAGCAGTACTTC.

The chain combines TRBV18 with TRBJ2-3; 10 positions match TRBD2. The CDR3 runs to 15 residues. Germline CDR1 and CDR2: KGHSH and LQKENI. With 2 bases clipped from V and 7 bases from J, the junction kept 6 bases outside the gene matches. This chain's CDR3 is CASSPEREGSNTQYF. The DNA for the CDR3 is TGTGCCAGCTCACCAGAGCGGGAGGGTAGCAATACGCAGTATTTT.